This entry is about one T cell receptor (beta chain). The CDR3 is made up of 11 amino acids. CDR1 SNHLY and CDR2 FYNNEI come from the germline V gene. The V gene lost 6 bases and the J gene lost 9 bases, with 9 bases spanning the gap. The data belong to a study of T cell changes during pregnancy in multiple sclerosis. Measured with immunoSEQ multiplex PCR; TCRdb has only the in-frame clones, and not every one. The data contain tens of thousands of clones, about 87% of them singletons. The V gene is TRBV2, the J gene TRBJ2-1; tentative D call: TRBD2 (6 bases). This sequence was found in a female donor with multiple sclerosis, enrolled in a pregnancy study. This specimen was CD4+ T cells from peripheral blood mononuclear cells, taken in the first trimester of pregnancy. As DNA, the CDR3 is TGTGCCAGCAGACTGGGGGGTGAGCAGTTCTTC. Translation: CASRLGGEQFF.